One TCR beta chain is described in this entry. The antigen is undetermined. This table comes from immunoSEQ multiplex PCR, and its TCRdb copy is limited to in-frame clones, with some not included. The table records about 42,000 clones, about 72% of them present only once. This sample stems from a study of PD-1 blockade in classical Hodgkin lymphoma. General study findings and limits: It was CD4+ TCR diversity, not CD8+, that rose significantly by C4D1. At baseline, newly diagnosed patients reportedly showed less TCR diversity than healthy donors. Patients newly diagnosed and complete responders had comparable baseline diversity. Still unresolved is the cause of the repertoire differences, which may be disease activity or prior therapy.

All the patients suffered relapse after autologous stem cell transplantation, and brentuximab vedotin exposure differed. The CDR3 extends over 14 amino acids. With 5 bases removed from V and 0 bases from J, the gap between germline ends came to 8 bases. Germline assignment: CDR1 MDHEN and CDR2 SYDVKM. The sequence derives from a human donor with classical Hodgkin lymphoma. V and J are TRBV28 and TRBJ1-3; no clear D. Specimen: peripheral blood mononuclear cells (PBMCs), collected at baseline. As DNA, the CDR3 is TGTGCCAGCAGTCCCCGCGGCTCTGGAAACACCATATATTTT. It translates to CASSPRGSGNTIYF.